This is a list of T cell receptor beta chains from one sample in a study of cytomegalovirus exposure and HLA in healthy donors. The protocol was immunoSEQ multiplex PCR, while the TCRdb copy is restricted to in-frame clones and leaves out a portion. The table lists about 82,000 clones. Sequencing input: PBMCs. These receptors came from a woman aged 25 to 39 in good health and CMV-seronegative. Each CDR3 is given with its conserved first and last residue.

cdr3_aa: CASSPYRDSYGYTF; v_call: TRBV6-5; j_call: TRBJ1-2
cdr3_aa: CASSPGLTAYEQYF; v_call: TRBV7-8; j_call: TRBJ2-7
cdr3_aa: CAWSGSVLTGGIEKLFF; v_call: TRBV30; j_call: TRBJ1-4
cdr3_aa: CASSGGQGASPLHF; v_call: TRBV6-5; j_call: TRBJ1-6
cdr3_aa: CASRLAGADEQYF; v_call: TRBV2; j_call: TRBJ2-7
cdr3_aa: CASSSNWASGNTEAFF; v_call: TRBV6-5; j_call: TRBJ1-1
cdr3_aa: CASSPGTSIDTQYF; v_call: TRBV27; j_call: TRBJ2-3
cdr3_aa: CASRPSSADTGELFF; v_call: TRBV6-5; j_call: TRBJ2-2
cdr3_aa: CASSTQGAYGNTIYF; v_call: TRBV19; j_call: TRBJ1-3
cdr3_aa: CASSQSGSGTEAFF; v_call: TRBV4-2; j_call: TRBJ1-1
cdr3_aa: CASSLTGEYTEAFF; v_call: TRBV7-8; j_call: TRBJ1-1
cdr3_aa: CAWSPDGTNTEAFF; v_call: TRBV30; j_call: TRBJ1-1
cdr3_aa: CASSLGTVLYGYTF; v_call: TRBV28; j_call: TRBJ1-2
cdr3_aa: CASSQAGRGQYNEQFF; v_call: TRBV14; j_call: TRBJ2-1
cdr3_aa: CSALAREAYNEQFF; v_call: TRBV29-1; j_call: TRBJ2-1
cdr3_aa: CASRLVASGIYEQFF; v_call: TRBV6-6; j_call: TRBJ2-1
cdr3_aa: CASSLYAGKTSSPLHF; v_call: TRBV7-8; j_call: TRBJ1-6
cdr3_aa: CASSYSPEGTEAFF; v_call: TRBV6-5; j_call: TRBJ1-1
cdr3_aa: CAWRQGRDTGELFF; v_call: TRBV30; j_call: TRBJ2-2
cdr3_aa: CASSLDVLSAPGEQYF; v_call: TRBV11-1; j_call: TRBJ2-7
cdr3_aa: CASASGDNQPQHF; v_call: TRBV19; j_call: TRBJ1-5
cdr3_aa: CAWIGTSGRSYNEQFF; v_call: TRBV30; j_call: TRBJ2-1
cdr3_aa: CASRLHGVQGPQHF; v_call: TRBV6-6; j_call: TRBJ1-5
cdr3_aa: CASSNRGGTLGELFF; v_call: TRBV19; j_call: TRBJ2-2